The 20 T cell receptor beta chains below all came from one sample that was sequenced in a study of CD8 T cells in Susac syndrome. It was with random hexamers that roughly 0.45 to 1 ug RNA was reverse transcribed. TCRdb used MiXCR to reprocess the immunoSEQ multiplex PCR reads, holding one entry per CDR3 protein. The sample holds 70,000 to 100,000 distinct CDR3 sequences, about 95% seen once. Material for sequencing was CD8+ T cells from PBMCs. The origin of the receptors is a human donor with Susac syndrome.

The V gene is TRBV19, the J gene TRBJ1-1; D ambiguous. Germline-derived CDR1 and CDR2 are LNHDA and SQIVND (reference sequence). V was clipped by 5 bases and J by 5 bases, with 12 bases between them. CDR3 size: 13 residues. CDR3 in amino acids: CASSRGLGTEAFF. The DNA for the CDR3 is TGTGCCAGTAGTCGGGGATTGGGAACTGAAGCTTTCTTT.

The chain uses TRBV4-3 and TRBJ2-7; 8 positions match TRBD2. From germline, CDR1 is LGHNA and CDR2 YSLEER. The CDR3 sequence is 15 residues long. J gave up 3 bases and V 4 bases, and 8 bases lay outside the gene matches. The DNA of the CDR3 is TGCGCCAGCAGCCTGATAGCGGGGCTATTCTACGAGCAGTACTTC. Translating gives CASSLIAGLFYEQYF.

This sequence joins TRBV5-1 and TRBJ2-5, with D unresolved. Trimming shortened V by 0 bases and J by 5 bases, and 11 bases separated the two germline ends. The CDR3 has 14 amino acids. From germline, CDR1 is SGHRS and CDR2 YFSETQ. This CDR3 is CASSLGTEQETQYF. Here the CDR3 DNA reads TGCGCCAGCAGCTTGGGGACGGAGCAGGAGACCCAGTACTTC. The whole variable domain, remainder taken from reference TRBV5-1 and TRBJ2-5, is KAGVTQTPRYLIKTRGQQVTLSCSPISGHRSVSWYQQTPGQGLQFLFEYFSETQRNKGNFPGRFSGRQFSNSRSEMNVSTLELGDSALYLCASSLGTEQETQYFGPGTRLLVL.

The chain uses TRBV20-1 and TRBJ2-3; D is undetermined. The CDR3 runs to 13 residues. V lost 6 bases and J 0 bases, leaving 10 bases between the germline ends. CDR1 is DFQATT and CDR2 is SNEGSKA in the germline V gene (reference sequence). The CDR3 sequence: CSAWSSSTDTQYF. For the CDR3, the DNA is TGCAGTGCCTGGTCCTCTAGCACAGATACGCAGTATTTT.

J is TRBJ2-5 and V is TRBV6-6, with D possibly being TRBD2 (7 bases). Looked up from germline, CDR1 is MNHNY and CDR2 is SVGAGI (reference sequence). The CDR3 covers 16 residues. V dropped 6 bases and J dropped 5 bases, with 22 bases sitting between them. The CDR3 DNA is TGTGCCAGCAGCCCCAGCGGGGTCCAAAGGGGGGAGACCCAGTACTTC. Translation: CASSPSGVQRGETQYF.

The chain's CDR3 is CSVAGDIYTDTQYF. Written as DNA, the CDR3 is TGCAGCGTTGCTGGGGACATCTACACAGATACGCAGTATTTT. The chain joins TRBV29-1 to TRBJ2-3; D may be TRBD1 (6 bases). This CDR3 has 14 amino acids. The V gene's germline CDR1 is SQVTM and CDR2 ANQGSEA. V was trimmed by 4 bases and J by 2 bases, leaving 13 bases between them.

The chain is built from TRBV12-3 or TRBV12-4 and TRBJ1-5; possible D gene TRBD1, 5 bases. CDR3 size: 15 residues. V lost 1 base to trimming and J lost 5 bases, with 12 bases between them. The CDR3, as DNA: TGTGCCAGCAGTTTAGGTGCAGGGTTATATCAGCCCCAGCATTTT. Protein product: CASSLGAGLYQPQHF.

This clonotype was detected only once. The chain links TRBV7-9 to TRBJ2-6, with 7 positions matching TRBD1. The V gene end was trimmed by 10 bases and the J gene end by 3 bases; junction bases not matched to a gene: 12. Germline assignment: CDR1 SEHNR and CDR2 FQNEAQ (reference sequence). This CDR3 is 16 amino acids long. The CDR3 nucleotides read TGTGCCACCGCTGGACAGGTAGATTATGGGGCCAACGTCCTGACTTTC. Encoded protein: CATAGQVDYGANVLTF.

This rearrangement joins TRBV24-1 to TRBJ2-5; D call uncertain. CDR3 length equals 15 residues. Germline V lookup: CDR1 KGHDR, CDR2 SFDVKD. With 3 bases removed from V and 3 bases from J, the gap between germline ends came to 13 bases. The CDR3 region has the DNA TGTGCCACCAGTGATGCAACTTCTACCAAAGAGACCCAGTACTTC. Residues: CATSDATSTKETQYF.

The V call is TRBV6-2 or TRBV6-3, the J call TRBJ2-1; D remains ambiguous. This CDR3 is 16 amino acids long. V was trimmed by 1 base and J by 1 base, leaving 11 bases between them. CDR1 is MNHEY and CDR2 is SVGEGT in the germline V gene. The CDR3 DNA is TGTGCCAGCAGTTACTACGCCCCTCCTTCCTACAATGAGCAGTTCTTC. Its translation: CASSYYAPPSYNEQFF.

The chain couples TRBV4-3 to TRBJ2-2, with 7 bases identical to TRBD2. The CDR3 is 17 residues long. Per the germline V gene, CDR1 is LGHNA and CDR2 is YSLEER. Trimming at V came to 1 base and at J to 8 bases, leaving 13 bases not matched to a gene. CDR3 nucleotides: TGCGCCAGCAGCCAAGGACCCAGCGGGATCGGGGATGGGGAGCTGTTTTTT. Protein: CASSQGPSGIGDGELFF.

In DNA, the CDR3 is TGTGCCAGCGGACAGGGGGGCTACGAGCAGTACTTC. This gives the protein CASGQGGYEQYF. The V gene is TRBV9, the J gene TRBJ2-7, with 10 positions matching TRBD1. The germline V gene has CDR1 SGDLS and CDR2 YYNGEE. V lost 7 bases, J lost 3 bases, and 1 base stayed unmatched. The CDR3 runs 12 residues.

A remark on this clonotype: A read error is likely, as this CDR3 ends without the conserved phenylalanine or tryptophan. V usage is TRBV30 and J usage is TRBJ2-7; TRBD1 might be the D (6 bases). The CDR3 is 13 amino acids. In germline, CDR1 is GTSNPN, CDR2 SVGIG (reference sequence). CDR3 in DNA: TGTGCGTGCAGGGGTGGGAGCTCCTACGAGCAGTACCTC. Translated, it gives CACRGGSSYEQYL.

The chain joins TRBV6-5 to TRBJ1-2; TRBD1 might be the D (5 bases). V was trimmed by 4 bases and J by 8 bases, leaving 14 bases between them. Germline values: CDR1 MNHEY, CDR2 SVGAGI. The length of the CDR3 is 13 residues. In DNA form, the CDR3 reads TGTGCCAGCAGTTGGGGGGTGCGGGAAGGCTACACCTTC. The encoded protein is CASSWGVREGYTF.

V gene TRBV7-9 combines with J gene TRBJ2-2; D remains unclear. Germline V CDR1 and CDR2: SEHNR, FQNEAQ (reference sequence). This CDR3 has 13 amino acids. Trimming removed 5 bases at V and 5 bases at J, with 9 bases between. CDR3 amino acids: CASSRGRTGELFF. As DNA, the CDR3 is TGTGCCAGCAGCCGTGGCCGGACCGGGGAGCTGTTTTTT.

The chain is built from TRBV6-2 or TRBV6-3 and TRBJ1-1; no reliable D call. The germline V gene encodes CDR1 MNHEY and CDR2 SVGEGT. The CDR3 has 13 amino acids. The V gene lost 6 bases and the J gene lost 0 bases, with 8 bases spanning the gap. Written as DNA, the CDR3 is TGTGCCAGCAGATACGGACTGAACACTGAAGCTTTCTTT. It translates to CASRYGLNTEAFF.

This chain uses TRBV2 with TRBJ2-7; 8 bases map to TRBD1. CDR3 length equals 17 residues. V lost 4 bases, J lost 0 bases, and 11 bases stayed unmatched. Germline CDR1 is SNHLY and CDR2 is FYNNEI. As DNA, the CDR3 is TGTGCCAGCAGTGTCGACAGGGCCACAGGGGGCTCCTACGAGCAGTACGTC. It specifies CASSVDRATGGSYEQYV.

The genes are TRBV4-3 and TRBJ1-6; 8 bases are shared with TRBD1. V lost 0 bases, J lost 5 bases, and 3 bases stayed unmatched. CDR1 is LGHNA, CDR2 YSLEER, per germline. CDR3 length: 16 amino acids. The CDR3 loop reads CASSQDSGGNNSPLHF. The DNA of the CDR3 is TGCGCCAGCAGCCAAGATTCAGGGGGCAATAATTCACCCCTCCACTTT.

The CDR3 coding sequence is TGTGCCAGCAGCTTAAGAAGCGTCCGAGCCAAAAACATTCAGTACTTC. Protein sequence: CASSLRSVRAKNIQYF. The chain links TRBV7-2 to TRBJ2-4; D uncertain. Trimming stripped 2 bases from V and 0 bases from J, with 11 bases between. The germline CDR1 and CDR2 sequences are SGHTA and FQGNSA. The CDR3 has 16 amino acids.

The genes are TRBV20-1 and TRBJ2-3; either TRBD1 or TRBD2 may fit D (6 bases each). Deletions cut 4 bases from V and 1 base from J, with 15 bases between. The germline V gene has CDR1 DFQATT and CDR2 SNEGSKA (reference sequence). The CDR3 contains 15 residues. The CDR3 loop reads CSATPRGAGTDTQYF. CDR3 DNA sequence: TGCAGTGCTACGCCGAGGGGGGCCGGCACAGATACGCAGTATTTT.